This TCR beta chain was recorded in a study of blood T cell repertoires in COVID-19 (dated by TCRdb to about 2020). Some background on the complete study: Samples covering the acute and convalescent phases of COVID-19 were provided by collaborators in the United States, Italy and Spain. The prospective study material was composed of cDNA or gDNA derived from T cells, B-cell-depleted T cells, or PBMCs. A de-identified subject ID, COVID-19 status, age in years and sex were almost always included in the sample metadata. Deeply sampled blood TCRbeta repertoires from subjects exposed to, actively infected with, or recovered from COVID-19 were included in the dataset. Samples were obtained from the ongoing ImmuneRACE study (first 160 participants) and from 1,254 subjects provided by 6 global collaborators. The repertoires were released in a freely available public database intended as a resource for research on the immune response to SARS-CoV-2. HLA class I and class II types, where available, came from metadata supplied by the sample provider rather than from assay-based typing. Study-wide conclusions, independent of this receptor: Clinical and demographic metadata were provided uncurated, with the amount varying by source and participant.

Reading the germline V gene gives CDR1 KGHDR and CDR2 SFDVKD. Trimming accounts for 2 bases at V and 5 bases at J, while the number of junction bases matched to no gene is 4. The CDR3, from cysteine to phenylalanine, totals 14 residues. Solely the CDR3 DNA is kept, with 42 bases framed from the first base. TCRbeta CDR3 regions were amplified from genomic DNA by means of the immunoSEQ Assay, a bias-controlled multiplex PCR. The original methods were these. Nucleated cell counts per sample were estimated from amplification of reference gene primers within the assay. To quantify the absolute abundance of each unique TCRbeta CDR3 rearrangement, sequence reads were collapsed and filtered. For each sample, productive Simpson clonality was calculated by taking the square root of Simpson's diversity index across productive rearrangements. Sourced from immuneACCESS, this table was stored by TCRdb with only in-frame sequences that have V and J called. A share of the clones is absent; for the studies checked, an unresolved V gene accounts for under half, and the remainder has no known explanation. For V, J and clone size, that table is used; D and trimming come from the DNA. The sample has nearly 200,000 clones on record, roughly 90% of them singletons. Clones ranked in the top ten supply 7.5% to 10% of the sample.

Of note for this clone: It lacks a known antigen. Base qualities are not recorded, but no much larger clone differs from it by a single base.

Participants in the prospective study were enrolled through a virtual design, were aged roughly 18 to 100 years, and lived in approximately 25 United States geographic areas. To assign participants to cohorts, the prospective study relied on clinical history that participants themselves reported in a screening survey and a study questionnaire. Recovered participants in ImmuneRACE Cohort 3 were defined as having two consecutive negative NP/OP PCR tests, clearance from a healthcare professional, or resolution of symptoms. In the prospective study, whole blood, serum and a nasopharyngeal or oropharyngeal swab were collected from each participant by mobile phlebotomists. Over a 2-month period, participants in the prospective study had the option of providing additional blood draws and questionnaires. Before DNA extraction, prospective study blood samples were shipped either frozen or at room temperature.

Sequencing used PBMCs or T cells enriched from blood (not recorded which). The clonotype comes from a woman between 18 and 30 years old who had recovered from COVID-19. This chain joins TRBV24-1 to TRBJ2-5; 7 junctional bases match TRBD1. CDR3 loop: CATSDWETGETQYF. At the DNA level, the sequence is TGTGCCACCAGTGATTGGGAGACAGGGGAGACCCAGTACTTC.